A selection of T cell receptor beta chains follows, all from one sample in a study of cytomegalovirus exposure and HLA in healthy donors. Clones were read by immunoSEQ multiplex PCR, and TCRdb kept only the in-frame ones, dropping some. The sample consists of fewer than 150,000 clones, over 75% of them appearing once. What was sequenced was PBMCs. These receptors all stem from a human donor in good health. CDR3s include the opening cysteine and the closing phenylalanine or tryptophan. D genes are given only for firm matches. Clone size is shown for a subset of rows, as once, few, many or a class of expanded clone.

D | J | size | V | DNA | CDR3
NA | TRBJ1-1 | NA | TRBV5-1 | TGCGCCAGCAGCGCCTGGGACTCGAACACTGAAGCTTTCTTT | CASSAWDSNTEAFF
NA | TRBJ1-1 | NA | TRBV18 | TGTGCCAGCTCACCACCGAGCGGTGCTCAAGCTTTCTTT | CASSPPSGAQAFF
TRBD1 | TRBJ1-5 | NA | TRBV6-1 | TGTGCCAGCAGTGGACAGGGGGCGCCGAGGGCCCTTCAGCCCCAGCATTTT | CASSGQGAPRALQPQHF
NA | TRBJ2-2 | once | TRBV19 | TGTGCCAGTAGTATTGTGGTACGGGCCGGGGAGCTGTTTTTT | CASSIVVRAGELFF
TRBD1 | TRBJ1-2 | NA | TRBV19 | TGTGCCAGTAGTATATTAAACCGGGACAGGAGGAATGGCTACACCTTC | CASSILNRDRRNGYTF
TRBD2 | TRBJ2-1 | NA | TRBV5-1 | TGCGCCAGCAGCTCTACAACTAGCGGGGTCTACAATGAGCAGTTCTTC | CASSSTTSGVYNEQFF
NA | TRBJ1-5 | NA | TRBV10-2 | TGCGCCAGCAGTGAGTCGACCCCAGGGATCGGTCAGCCCCAGCATTTT | CASSESTPGIGQPQHF
TRBD2 | TRBJ2-1 | NA | TRBV27 | TGTGCCAGCAGCCGAGGGGCTAGCGGGAGGGACAATGAGCAGTTCTTC | CASSRGASGRDNEQFF
TRBD1 | TRBJ2-2 | NA | TRBV28 | TGTGCCAGCAGTTGGAGCCGGACAGGGGGGCAACTGGAGCTGTTTTTT | CASSWSRTGGQLELFF
NA | TRBJ2-5 | NA | TRBV7-2 | TGTGCCAGCAGCACACAGGGACAGCTAGCGCAAGAGCCCCAGTACTTC | CASSTQGQLAQEPQYF
NA | TRBJ1-3 | NA | TRBV19 | TGTGCCAGCGGTTATTACCCGGGACTCTCTGGAAACACCATATATTTT | CASGYYPGLSGNTIYF
TRBD2 | TRBJ2-7 | NA | TRBV13 | TGTGCCAGCAGCTTAATTGGGGGTCGGGCTAGCGGTCTCTCCTACGAGCAGTACTTC | CASSLIGGRASGLSYEQYF
NA | TRBJ2-3 | few | TRBV7-9 | TGTGCCAGCAGCTTAACGCGAATCCTAGCGTATACTAGCACAGATACGCAGTATTTT | CASSLTRILAYTSTDTQYF
TRBD2 | TRBJ2-1 | NA | TRBV19 | TGTGCCAGTAGTATAGCAGCGGGAGTAGCCAATGAGCAGTTCTTC | CASSIAAGVANEQFF
TRBD1 | TRBJ2-5 | NA | TRBV5-1 | TGCGCCAGCAGCTACACAGGGGAAGAGACCCAGTACTTC | CASSYTGEETQYF
TRBD2 | TRBJ2-5 | NA | TRBV27 | TGTGCCAGCAGTTTATCAGCGGGAGGGCTAGGGACCCAGTACTTC | CASSLSAGGLGTQYF
TRBD1 | TRBJ1-4 | NA | TRBV19 | TGTGCCAGTAGTATTACAGGGGTGGGTGAAAAACTGTTTTTT | CASSITGVGEKLFF
NA | TRBJ2-3 | NA | TRBV6-5 | TGTGCCAGCAGTTACCAGCGGAGCACAGATACGCAGTATTTT | CASSYQRSTDTQYF
TRBD1 | TRBJ1-2 | NA | TRBV10-3 | TGTGCCATCAGTGAAGACAGGGGTGTCTATGGCTACACCTTC | CAISEDRGVYGYTF
TRBD2 | TRBJ2-5 | NA | TRBV5-4 | TGTGCCAGCAGCACTCGGACTAGCGGGAGGACGGGAGAGACCCAGTACTTC | CASSTRTSGRTGETQYF
TRBD1 | TRBJ2-2 | NA | TRBV7-9 | TGTGCCAGCAGCCGAGGACAGGGGGCGCGTAGGGAGCTGTTTTTT | CASSRGQGARRELFF
TRBD2 | TRBJ2-5 | few | TRBV6-5 | TGTGCCAGCAGTTGGAGCGGGATAAAAGAGACCCAGTACTTC | CASSWSGIKETQYF
NA | TRBJ1-4 | NA | TRBV12-5 | TGTGCTAGTGGTTTGGGGCGAGGACTGGGAAATGAAAAACTGTTTTTT | CASGLGRGLGNEKLFF
TRBD1 | TRBJ1-5 | NA | TRBV5-1 | TGCGCCAGCAGCTGGGGGACAGGCAATCAGCCCCAGCATTTT | CASSWGTGNQPQHF
NA | TRBJ1-2 | few | TRBV5-6 | TGTGCCAGCAGCTTGGGCCCCCAGGGGAGTCCGTATGGCTACACCTTC | CASSLGPQGSPYGYTF
TRBD1 | TRBJ1-6 | few | TRBV27 | TGTGCCAGCAGTTTAGGACAGGAGAGTTATTCACCCCTCCACTTT | CASSLGQESYSPLHF
TRBD2 | TRBJ2-1 | few | TRBV28 | TGTGCCAGCAGAGGGACTAGCGGGAAGTACAATGAGCAGTTCTTC | CASRGTSGKYNEQFF
NA | TRBJ2-6 | NA | TRBV28 | TGTGCCAGCAGTTTATGGGCCTCTGGGGCCAACGTCCTGACTTTC | CASSLWASGANVLTF
TRBD1 | TRBJ1-2 | NA | TRBV28 | TGTGCCAGCAGTTTACGACAGGGGAACTATGGCTACACCTTC | CASSLRQGNYGYTF
NA | TRBJ2-7 | NA | TRBV2 | TGTGCCAGCAGCGCCCGGGAGAGCGCCGTTTCATACGAGCAGTACTTC | CASSARESAVSYEQYF
TRBD2 | TRBJ2-2 | NA | TRBV7-8 | TGTGCCAGCAGCTCCAGCGGGAGGAGAAACACCGGGGAGCTGTTTTTT | CASSSSGRRNTGELFF
NA | TRBJ1-2 | NA | TRBV7-2 | TGTGCCAGCAGCTTGGGACTGTCCGTATATGGCTACACCTTC | CASSLGLSVYGYTF
TRBD1 | TRBJ1-5 | NA | TRBV2 | TGTGCCAGCAGGGAAGGGGGCGCGGGCAATCAGCCCCAGCATTTT | CASREGGAGNQPQHF
TRBD1 | TRBJ1-5 | NA | TRBV28 | TGTGCCAGCAATCCCCGGGACAGGGGTTACTCTCAGCCCCAGCATTTT | CASNPRDRGYSQPQHF
NA | TRBJ2-3 | NA | TRBV7-9 | TGTGCCAGCAGCTTTTTCCGGGACATCAACACAGATACGCAGTATTTT | CASSFFRDINTDTQYF
TRBD2 | TRBJ2-1 | NA | TRBV18 | TGTGCCAGCGACTCGGGGGGTCGTGAGCAGTTCTTC | CASDSGGREQFF
TRBD1 | TRBJ1-6 | NA | TRBV4-1 | TGCGCCAGCAGCCAAGATACAGGACAGGCCTATAATTCACCCCTCCACTTT | CASSQDTGQAYNSPLHF
TRBD2 | TRBJ2-7 | NA | TRBV6-1 | TGTGCCAGCACCAGGCTAGCGGGAGCCTACGAGCAGTACTTC | CASTRLAGAYEQYF
NA | TRBJ2-5 | NA | TRBV19 | TGTGCCAGTAGTATCTCGGCAGGGAGGGAGACCCAGTACTTC | CASSISAGRETQYF
NA | TRBJ1-2 | NA | TRBV4-1 | TGCGCCAGCAGCCCCAACTCAGGGAATGGCTATGGCTACACCTTC | CASSPNSGNGYGYTF
NA | TRBJ1-6 | NA | TRBV28 | TGTGCCAGCAGTGAGGGGAGGAATAATTCACCCCTCCACTTT | CASSEGRNNSPLHF
NA | TRBJ2-7 | NA | TRBV6-1 | TGTGCCAGCAGTAAGGGACAAACCTACGAGCAGTACTTC | CASSKGQTYEQYF
TRBD2 | TRBJ2-7 | NA | TRBV11-2 | TGTGCCAGCAGCTTAGTCCGGGGGGGAAATTACGAGCAGTACTTC | CASSLVRGGNYEQYF
NA | TRBJ1-1 | NA | TRBV11-1 | TGTGCCAGCAGCACCTATACACAGGGCGGCACTGAAGCTTTCTTT | CASSTYTQGGTEAFF
TRBD1 | TRBJ1-1 | NA | TRBV7-9 | TGTGCCAGCAGCTTATCCGACAGGGCAGTTGAAGCTTTCTTT | CASSLSDRAVEAFF
NA | TRBJ1-3 | few | TRBV9 | TGTGCCAGCAGCGACGGTTATGGAAACACCATATATTTT | CASSDGYGNTIYF
TRBD1 | TRBJ1-4 | NA | TRBV9 | TGTGCCAGCAGCGCGTCCGGGACAGGGAGTGAAAAACTGTTTTTT | CASSASGTGSEKLFF
TRBD1 | TRBJ2-2 | NA | TRBV6-4 | TGTGCCAGCAGTGACTCGACAGGGGACACCGGGGAGCTGTTTTTT | CASSDSTGDTGELFF
NA | TRBJ1-3 | NA | TRBV27 | TGTGCCAGCAGTTTATCACAGTACTCTGGAAACACCATATATTTT | CASSLSQYSGNTIYF
TRBD2 | TRBJ2-1 | once | TRBV10-1 | TGCGCCAGCAGTGAACAATTAGCGGGACGATACAATGAGCAGTTCTTC | CASSEQLAGRYNEQFF
NA | TRBJ2-2 | NA | TRBV23-1 | TGCGCCAGCAGCCGAGGACACACATTGAGGACCGGGGAGCTGTTTTTT | CASSRGHTLRTGELFF
NA | TRBJ2-3 | NA | TRBV27 | TGTGCCAGCAGTTCGGCAGGGGCCGCGGGCACAGATACGCAGTATTTT | CASSSAGAAGTDTQYF
TRBD1 | TRBJ1-1 | NA | TRBV4-2 | TGTGCCAGCAGCCAAGTTAGGGACAGCCAATCTCTCCGCACTGAAGCTTTCTTT | CASSQVRDSQSLRTEAFF
TRBD1 | TRBJ2-7 | NA | TRBV5-6 | TGTGCCAGCAGCTTGACCCCGGGACAGGGTATTTACGAGCAGTACTTC | CASSLTPGQGIYEQYF
NA | TRBJ2-7 | few | TRBV6-1 | TGTGCCAGCAGTTACACTAGCGAGCAGTACTTC | CASSYTSEQYF
NA | TRBJ2-7 | NA | TRBV9 | TGTGCCAGCAGCGCCGAGGGGGGGGGACACAGGAACTTTTACGAGCAGTACTTC | CASSAEGGGHRNFYEQYF
NA | TRBJ2-7 | NA | TRBV19 | TGTGCCAGTTCCCCCCGGGATAACGAGCAGTACTTC | CASSPRDNEQYF